Shown below are 11 T cell receptor beta chains from a single sample sequenced in a study of radiotherapy plus CTLA-4 blockade in lung cancer. The method was immunoSEQ multiplex PCR; TCRdb's version includes in-frame clones alone and lacks a portion of them. The top ten hold roughly 4% of the sample, which has 60,000 to 70,000 clones, around 86% seen once. The starting material was peripheral blood, obtained from a patient treated with radiotherapy plus ipilimumab. The receptors were gathered from a human donor with non-small cell lung cancer who had a partial response to radiotherapy plus ipilimumab.

The chain carries TRBV28 and TRBJ1-5; perhaps TRBD1 as D (5 bases). Trimming shortened V by 8 bases and J by 4 bases, and 18 bases separated the two germline ends. Germline V gene data show CDR1 as MDHEN and CDR2 as SYDVKM. This CDR3 region has 15 residues. The CDR3 sequence is CASLPTQGMNQPQHF. CDR3 coding DNA: TGTGCCAGCCTCCCCACCCAGGGTATGAATCAGCCCCAGCATTTT.

This clone was counted between two and nine times. The chain recombines TRBV9 with TRBJ2-1; maybe TRBD2 (6 bases). Germline CDR1 SGDLS, CDR2 YYNGEE. This CDR3 is built from 16 residues. V lost 4 bases and J 4 bases, leaving 18 bases between the germline ends. This CDR3 reads CASSIGTSIRYNEQFF. The CDR3 coding sequence is TGTGCCAGCAGCATCGGGACTTCAATCCGGTACAATGAGCAGTTCTTC.

The chain carries TRBV6-5 and TRBJ2-7; D perhaps matches TRBD1 (6 bases). Germline values: CDR1 MNHEY, CDR2 SVGAGI. The CDR3 extends over 14 amino acids. V was clipped by 7 bases and J by 5 bases, with 18 bases between them. This chain's CDR3 is CASTPQGIRNEQYF. The CDR3 bases are TGTGCCAGCACCCCGCAGGGGATAAGGAACGAGCAGTACTTC.

The chain recombines TRBV28 with TRBJ1-1, with 9 bases fitting TRBD1. Germline lookup yields CDR1 MDHEN and CDR2 SYDVKM. The CDR3 consists of 19 residues. V shed 6 bases and J 1 base; nucleotides not matched to a gene: 18. The CDR3 nucleotides are TGTGCCAGCAGCTTAAACAGGGGGCGGGTCTGGTCGAGGAACACTGAAGCTTTCTTT. It codes for CASSLNRGRVWSRNTEAFF.

This chain links TRBV7-3 with TRBJ2-2, with D maybe TRBD2 (6 bases). CDR3 size: 15 residues. V lost 2 bases, J lost 6 bases, and 13 bases lay in between. Germline values: CDR1 SGHTA, CDR2 FQGTGA. DNA of the CDR3: TGTGCCAGCAGCTTACTTAAGGGAGGCGCCGGGGAGCTGTTTTTT. This sequence encodes CASSLLKGGAGELFF. The full variable domain, with the rest looked up from reference TRBV7-3 and TRBJ2-2, is GAGVSQTPSNKVTEKGKYVELRCDPISGHTALYWYRQSLGQGPEFLIYFQGTGAADDSGLPNDRFFAVRPEGSVSTLKIQRTERGDSAVYLCASSLLKGGAGELFFGEGSRLTVL.

This clone appeared a single time. V usage is TRBV25-1 and J usage is TRBJ2-5; 7 bases map to TRBD2. After removal of 6 bases from V and 7 bases from J, the junction contained 8 bases not matched to a gene. The CDR3 has 13 residues. The germline V gene encodes CDR1 MGHDK and CDR2 SYGVNS. The DNA of the CDR3 is TGTGCCAGCAGCTACCGGGGGGTGGGGACCCAGTACTTC. Translated, it gives CASSYRGVGTQYF.

This clone was seen a single time. The chain combines TRBV9 with TRBJ2-5, with 9 bases matching TRBD2. Trimming removed 0 bases from V and 5 bases from J; junction bases left unmatched: 5. Germline V gene lookup returns CDR1 SGDLS and CDR2 YYNGEE. The CDR3 is 15 residues long. CDR3 in DNA: TGTGCCAGCAGCGTAGAGGTTAGCGGGGGCGAGACCCAGTACTTC. Its protein product is CASSVEVSGGETQYF. Full variable domain (missing parts from reference TRBV9 and TRBJ2-5): DSGVTQTPKHLITATGQRVTLRCSPRSGDLSVYWYQQSLDQGLQFLIQYYNGEERAKGNILERFSAQQFPDLHSELNLSSLELGDSALYFCASSVEVSGGETQYFGPGTRLLVL.

This clone appeared once. The V gene is TRBV7-9, the J gene TRBJ2-2; 8 bases agree with TRBD1. J was trimmed by 3 bases and V by 7 bases; bases with no gene match: 10. The CDR3 has 16 amino acids. Germline CDR1 SEHNR, CDR2 FQNEAQ (reference sequence). CDR3 loop: CASTLPDRGDTGELFF. Here the CDR3 DNA reads TGTGCCAGCACCCTTCCCGACAGGGGCGACACCGGGGAGCTGTTTTTT.

The chain employs TRBV5-1 and TRBJ1-3; unclear D gene. Trimming took 0 bases from V and 4 from J, leaving 11 bases between them. This CDR3 spans 15 amino acids. Germline assignment: CDR1 SGHRS and CDR2 YFSETQ. CDR3: CASSLAGEPGNTIYF. The DNA of the CDR3 is TGCGCCAGCAGCTTGGCCGGGGAACCCGGAAACACCATATATTTT.

This chain links TRBV7-9 with TRBJ1-3; 8 positions agree with TRBD1. The CDR3 runs 17 residues. Germline values: CDR1 SEHNR, CDR2 FQNEAQ (reference sequence). V lost 5 bases to trimming and J lost 0 bases; unmatched junction nucleotides: 9. The CDR3 bases are TGTGCCAGCAGCATAAGCAGGGGGCAAAGCTCTGGAAACACCATATATTTT. This encodes CASSISRGQSSGNTIYF. Full variable domain (outside the CDR3, taken from reference TRBV7-9 and TRBJ1-3): DTGVSQNPRHKITKRGQNVTFRCDPISEHNRLYWYRQTLGQGPEFLTYFQNEAQLEKSRLLSDRFSAERPKGSFSTLEIQRTEQGDSAMYLCASSISRGQSSGNTIYFGEGSWLTVV.

This chain uses TRBV10-1 with TRBJ2-3; no definite D call. Trimming shortened V by 0 bases and J by 3 bases, and 10 bases separated the two germline ends. The germline V gene has CDR1 WNHNN and CDR2 SYGVQD (reference sequence). This CDR3 has 15 residues. CDR3 in DNA: TGCGCCAGCAGTGAGTCGACTCTGGAAACAGATACGCAGTATTTT. Its translation: CASSESTLETDTQYF.